The present T cell receptor beta chain was sequenced within a study of blood T cell repertoires in COVID-19. The CDR3 covers 14 residues. Germline CDR1 MNHNY, CDR2 SVGAGI (reference sequence). The germline V and J ends were trimmed by 6 bases and 0 bases, with 10 bases remaining between them. There are a few counts of this clone. Generated by immunoSEQ multiplex PCR, the TCRdb table keeps only in-frame clones and is missing some. The sample contains tens of thousands of clones, roughly 89% of which appear only once. This receptor was obtained from a human donor in a cohort sampled during active COVID-19. The V gene is TRBV6-6, the J gene TRBJ2-3; TRBD1 is a possible D gene (5 bases). Material: peripheral blood. The CDR3 reads CASSQGLSTDTQYF. CDR3 coding DNA: TGTGCCAGCAGCCAGGGATTAAGCACAGATACGCAGTATTTT.